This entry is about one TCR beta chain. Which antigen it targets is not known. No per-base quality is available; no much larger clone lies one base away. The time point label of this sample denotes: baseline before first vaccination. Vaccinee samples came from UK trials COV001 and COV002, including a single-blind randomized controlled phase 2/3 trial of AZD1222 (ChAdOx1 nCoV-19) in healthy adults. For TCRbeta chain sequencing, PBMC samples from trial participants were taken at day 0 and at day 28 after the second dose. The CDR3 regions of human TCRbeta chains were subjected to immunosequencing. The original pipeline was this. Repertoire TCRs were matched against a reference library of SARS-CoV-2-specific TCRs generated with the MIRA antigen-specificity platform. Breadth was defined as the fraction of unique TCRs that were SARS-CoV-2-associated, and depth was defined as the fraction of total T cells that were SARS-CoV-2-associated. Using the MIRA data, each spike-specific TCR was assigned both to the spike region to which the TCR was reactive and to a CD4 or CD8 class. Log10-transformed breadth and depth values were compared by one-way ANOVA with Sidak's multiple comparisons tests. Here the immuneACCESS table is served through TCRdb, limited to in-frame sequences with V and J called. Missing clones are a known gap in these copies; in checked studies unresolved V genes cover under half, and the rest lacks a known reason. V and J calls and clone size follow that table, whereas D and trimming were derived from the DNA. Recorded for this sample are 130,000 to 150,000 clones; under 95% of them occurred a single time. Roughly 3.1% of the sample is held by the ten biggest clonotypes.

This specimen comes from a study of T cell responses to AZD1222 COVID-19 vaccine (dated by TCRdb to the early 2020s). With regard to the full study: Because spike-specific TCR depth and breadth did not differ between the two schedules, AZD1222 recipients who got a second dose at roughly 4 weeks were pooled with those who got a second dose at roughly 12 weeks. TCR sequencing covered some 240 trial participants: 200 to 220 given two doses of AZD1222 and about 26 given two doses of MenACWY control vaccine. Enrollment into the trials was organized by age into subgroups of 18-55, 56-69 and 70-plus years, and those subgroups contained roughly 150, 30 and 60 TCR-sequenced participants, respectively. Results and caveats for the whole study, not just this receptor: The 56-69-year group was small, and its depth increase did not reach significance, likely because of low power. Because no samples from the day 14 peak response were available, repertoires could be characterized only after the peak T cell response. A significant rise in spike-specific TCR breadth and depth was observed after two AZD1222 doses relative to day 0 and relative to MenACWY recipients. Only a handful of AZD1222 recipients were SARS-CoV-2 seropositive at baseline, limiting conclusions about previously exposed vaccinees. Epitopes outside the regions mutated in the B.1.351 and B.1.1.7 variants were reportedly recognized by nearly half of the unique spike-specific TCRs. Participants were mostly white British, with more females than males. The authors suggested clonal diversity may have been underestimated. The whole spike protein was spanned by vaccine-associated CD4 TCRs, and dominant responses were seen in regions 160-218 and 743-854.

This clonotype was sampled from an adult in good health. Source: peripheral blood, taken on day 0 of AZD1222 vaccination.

The nucleotide sequence reads TGTGCCAGCACGGGACAGGGTGGGTCACCCCTCCACTTT. Its protein reads: CASTGQGGSPLHF. The V gene is TRBV28 and the J gene is TRBJ1-6; a stretch of 9 junction bases matches TRBD1. The CDR3 numbers 13 residues from cysteine through phenylalanine. Only the CDR3 portion is preserved as DNA: 39 bases, with reading frame beginning at the first base. The germline V gene gives CDR1 as MDHEN and CDR2 as SYDVKM. For this chain, trimming is 7 bases at the V end and 10 bases at the J end, and the number of junction bases without a gene match is 5.